This entry features one T cell receptor (beta chain) sequence. The sample belongs to a study of shared clonotypes between healthy human individuals. The method was immunoSEQ multiplex PCR; TCRdb's version includes in-frame clones alone and lacks a portion of them. The profile shows just over 2,000,000 clones, 90% to 95% of them singletons. Trimming at V came to 5 bases and at J to 0 bases, leaving 9 bases not matched to a gene. This CDR3 comprises 16 residues. Germline values: CDR1 SGHAT, CDR2 FQNNGV. This chain joins TRBV11-2 and TRBJ2-7; 8 nucleotides align to TRBD2. The receptor comes from a man between 18 and 35 years old in good health. Sequencing was done on a sample of naive CD4+ T cells sorted from blood. Subset noted: CD45RA+ positively selected. In nucleotides, the CDR3 is TGTGCCAGCAGCCACACCCAAGCGGGAGACTCCTACGAGCAGTACTTC. It is translated as CASSHTQAGDSYEQYF.